Listed here are 19 T cell receptor beta chains from one sample, sequenced in a study of T cells after posttransplantation cyclophosphamide. Clones were sequenced by immunoSEQ multiplex PCR, and TCRdb holds only the in-frame ones, with some missing. Singletons are absent from the sample, which has over 15,000 clones. Cyclophosphamide on days +3 and +4 followed busulfan-fludarabine conditioning and a marrow graft. Sequenced here: PBMCs, sampled after allogeneic stem cell transplant with posttransplant cyclophosphamide. The receptors stem from a female patient in her 30s who received an allogeneic stem cell transplant from a related donor, was CMV-positive, and had no GVHD. Some of the T cells may derive from the graft donor.

This clone has a count of ten or more. The junction and the germline gene differ at one end; a read error may be behind it. The sample contains more than one DNA sequence encoding this CDR3. V gene TRBV27 combines with J gene TRBJ2-3; 15 nucleotides agree with TRBD2. Germline V CDR1 and CDR2: MNHEY, SMNVEV (reference sequence). The CDR3 spans 18 residues. The chain's CDR3 is CASGLLGLAGGVEDTQYF. The CDR3 coding sequence is TGTGCCAGCGGTTTACTCGGACTAGCGGGAGGGGTGGAAGATACGCAGTATTTT.

This clone was detected many times. The CDR3 protein is CASSSDRVGYEQYF. The CDR3, as DNA: TGTGCCAGCAGTTCCGACAGGGTGGGTTACGAGCAGTACTTC. The chain is built from TRBV6-5 and TRBJ2-7; 7 bases match TRBD1. Trimming cost V 4 bases and J 4 bases; bases outside gene matches: 7. Germline V gene lookup returns CDR1 MNHEY and CDR2 SVGAGI. The CDR3 spans 14 residues.

This clone was seen at least ten times. J is TRBJ1-6 and V is TRBV6-1; tentatively, D is TRBD1 (5 bases). This CDR3 is 15 amino acids long. CDR1 is MNHNS and CDR2 is SASEGT in the germline V gene. V lost 4 bases to trimming and J lost 8 bases, with 15 bases between them. The CDR3 DNA reads TGTGCCAGCAGTGGCGGCAGGGAGGGGTATTCACCCCTCCACTTT. Translation: CASSGGREGYSPLHF.

This clone was seen at least ten times. The chain combines TRBV7-2 with TRBJ2-5, with TRBD1 identical over 9 bases. V lost 4 bases, J lost 5 bases, and 14 bases stayed unmatched. The germline V gene has CDR1 SGHTA and CDR2 FQGNSA. This CDR3 is built from 17 residues. The CDR3 protein is CASSSTWGQGEGETQYF. The CDR3 DNA reads TGTGCCAGCAGCTCGACCTGGGGACAGGGAGAAGGGGAGACCCAGTACTTC.

This clone was picked up many times. This chain uses TRBV5-1 with TRBJ2-5, with 7 bases lining up with TRBD1. From germline, CDR1 is SGHRS and CDR2 YFSETQ. This CDR3 comprises 16 residues. J lost 2 bases, V lost 4 bases, and 11 bases had no gene match. CDR3 region: CASSPRRGGFQETQYF. Here the CDR3 DNA reads TGCGCCAGCAGCCCGCGAAGAGGGGGCTTTCAAGAGACCCAGTACTTC.

The sample holds many counts of this clone. Here the CDR3 reads CASSLRAEAFF. The CDR3, as DNA: TGTGCCAGCTCACTCAGGGCAGAAGCTTTCTTT. V is TRBV18 and J is TRBJ1-1; tentatively, D is TRBD1 (5 bases). V lost 4 bases and J lost 8, with 8 bases in between. Germline V gene lookup returns CDR1 KGHSH and CDR2 LQKENI. This CDR3 is built from 11 residues.

This clone was counted at least ten times. The chain carries TRBV27 and TRBJ2-3; 7 positions agree with TRBD1. V dropped 4 bases and J dropped 2; count of bases not matched to a gene: 6. CDR3 length equals 15 residues. Per the germline V gene, CDR1 is MNHEY and CDR2 is SMNVEV (reference sequence). CDR3: CASSWTGSFTDTQYF. CDR3 sequence (DNA): TGTGCCAGCAGTTGGACAGGCTCATTCACAGATACGCAGTATTTT.

This clone was recorded many times. The chain carries TRBV7-3 and TRBJ2-2; 10 bases line up with TRBD2. The V segment lost 5 bases and the J segment 5 bases; nucleotides outside the gene matches: 5. The CDR3 extends over 15 amino acids. Germline-derived CDR1 and CDR2 are SGHTA and FQGTGA. Written as DNA, the CDR3 is TGTGCCAGCAGCGGAGCGGGAGGGCGTACCGGGGAGCTGTTTTTT. This encodes CASSGAGGRTGELFF.

Many counts were recorded for this clone. This rearrangement joins TRBV7-2 to TRBJ2-7, with 10 bases aligning to TRBD2. The CDR3 totals 15 residues. With V trimmed by 4 bases and J by 1 base, 4 bases remained unmatched. The germline gives CDR1 SGHTA, CDR2 FQGNSA. The CDR3 DNA sequence: TGTGCCAGCAGCTACGGGACTAGCGTGTCCTACGAGCAGTACTTC. Protein sequence: CASSYGTSVSYEQYF.

This clone was recorded at least ten times. The chain joins TRBV7-8 to TRBJ2-7; 7 nucleotides agree with TRBD1. The CDR3 is 14 amino acids. Trimming at V came to 2 bases and at J to 3 bases, leaving 4 bases not matched to a gene. The V gene's germline CDR1 is SGHVS and CDR2 FQNEAQ. As DNA, the CDR3 is TGTGCCAGCAGCTTAAGGACAGGTTTCTACGAGCAGTACTTC. Translating gives CASSLRTGFYEQYF.

The table lists this clone with many counts. This rearrangement joins TRBV4-3 to TRBJ2-5, with D tentatively TRBD2 (6 bases). This CDR3 is 16 amino acids long. Germline lookup yields CDR1 LGHNA and CDR2 YSLEER. V was clipped by 1 base and J by 5 bases, with 17 bases between them. This CDR3 reads CASSQGNEAGTETQYF. As DNA, the CDR3 is TGCGCCAGCAGCCAAGGAAACGAAGCGGGTACGGAGACCCAGTACTTC.

Ten or more counts support this clone. The V call is TRBV5-1, the J call TRBJ2-5; TRBD2 aligns across 9 bases. This CDR3 spans 16 amino acids. V gave up 2 bases and J gave up 1 base; unmatched junction bases: 6. Germline loops: CDR1 SGHRS, CDR2 YFSETQ. CDR3 loop: CASSLGLAGIQETQYF. The CDR3 coding sequence is TGCGCCAGCAGCTTAGGTCTAGCGGGGATCCAAGAGACCCAGTACTTC. Full variable domain (remainder filled in from reference TRBV5-1 and TRBJ2-5): KAGVTQTPRYLIKTRGQQVTLSCSPISGHRSVSWYQQTPGQGLQFLFEYFSETQRNKGNFPGRFSGRQFSNSRSEMNVSTLELGDSALYLCASSLGLAGIQETQYFGPGTRLLVL.

This clone has ten or more counts. This chain links TRBV7-9 with TRBJ1-4, with TRBD1 identical over 7 bases. CDR3 length: 15 residues. Per germline, CDR1 SEHNR and CDR2 FQNEAQ (reference sequence). Trimming at V came to 6 bases and at J to 0 bases, leaving 4 bases not matched to a gene. CDR3 DNA sequence: TGTGCCAGCAGTAGACAGGGTGCAACTAATGAAAAACTGTTTTTT. Amino acids: CASSRQGATNEKLFF.

This clone was counted many times. In the same sample, other DNA sequences code for this CDR3. The chain links TRBV10-2 to TRBJ2-7; TRBD2 matches 14 bases. J lost 4 bases, V lost 1 base, and 9 bases had no gene match. Germline lookup yields CDR1 WSHSY and CDR2 SAAADI. This CDR3 comprises 18 residues. CDR3 in amino acids: CASSELGLAGVVPYEQYF. The CDR3 DNA reads TGCGCCAGCAGTGAGTTGGGACTAGCGGGAGTGGTCCCTTACGAGCAGTACTTC.

By share, this clone counts as medium-sized. The rearrangement uses TRBV5-4 and TRBJ2-7; a weak D match, TRBD2 (6 bases). This CDR3 contains 16 residues. Germline lookup yields CDR1 SGHNT and CDR2 YYREEE (reference sequence). V lost 0 bases and J 1 base, leaving 14 bases between the germline ends. DNA of the CDR3: TGTGCCAGCAGCTTGGCCGGAGGAGGGAGATCCTACGAGCAGTACTTC. Protein: CASSLAGGGRSYEQYF.

This clone appeared many times. The chain is built from TRBV5-1 and TRBJ2-7, with 9 nucleotides matching TRBD1. The germline CDR1 and CDR2 sequences are SGHRS and YFSETQ. After removal of 3 bases from V and 7 bases from J, the junction contained 11 bases not matched to a gene. This CDR3 comprises 15 residues. DNA for the CDR3: TGCGCCAGCAGCTGGGGGACAGGGTGGTTGAGGGAGCAGTACTTC. It is translated as CASSWGTGWLREQYF.

The sample holds many counts of this clone. The chain combines TRBV7-9 with TRBJ2-7; tentative D call: TRBD2 (5 bases). In germline, CDR1 is SEHNR, CDR2 FQNEAQ (reference sequence). V lost 4 bases to trimming and J lost 7 bases, with 11 bases between them. This CDR3 contains 12 residues. The CDR3 nucleotides are TGTGCCAGCAGCTCCCTAGCAAGAGAGCAGTACTTC. Translation: CASSSLAREQYF.

In its sample, this clone was seen many times. The J gene is TRBJ1-4, the V gene TRBV6-6; D not resolved. The CDR3 runs 12 residues. Trimming shortened V by 6 bases and J by 8 bases, and 10 bases separated the two germline ends. Germline loops: CDR1 MNHNY, CDR2 SVGAGI (reference sequence). The CDR3 nucleotides read TGTGCCAGCAGGGAGTGGTCGGAAAAACTGTTTTTT. It translates to CASREWSEKLFF.

This clone has at least ten counts. The gene calls are TRBV5-1 and TRBJ2-5; 7 bases agree with TRBD2. The V segment lost 2 bases and the J segment 5 bases; nucleotides outside the gene matches: 6. Per germline, CDR1 SGHRS and CDR2 YFSETQ. This CDR3 has 14 residues. The CDR3 is CASSLGLDGETQYF. The CDR3 DNA reads TGCGCCAGCAGCTTAGGACTAGACGGGGAGACCCAGTACTTC.